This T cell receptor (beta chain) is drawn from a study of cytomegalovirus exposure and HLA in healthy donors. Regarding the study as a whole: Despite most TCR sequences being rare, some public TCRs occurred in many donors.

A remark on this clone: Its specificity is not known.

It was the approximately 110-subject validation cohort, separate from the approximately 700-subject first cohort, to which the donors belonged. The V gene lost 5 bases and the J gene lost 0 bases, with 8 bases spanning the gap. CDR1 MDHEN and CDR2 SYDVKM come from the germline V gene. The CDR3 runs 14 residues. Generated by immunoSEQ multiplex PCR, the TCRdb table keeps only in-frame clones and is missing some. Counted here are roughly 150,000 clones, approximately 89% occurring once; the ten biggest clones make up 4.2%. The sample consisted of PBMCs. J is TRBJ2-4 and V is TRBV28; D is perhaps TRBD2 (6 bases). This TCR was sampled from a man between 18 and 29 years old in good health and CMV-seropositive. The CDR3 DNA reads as TGTGCCAGCAGTATGCGGGGAGCCAAAAACATTCAGTACTTC. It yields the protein CASSMRGAKNIQYF.